The clone carrying this T cell receptor (beta chain) came up many times. Its antigen is unknown. The source material, RNA transcripts, was used to amplify TCR beta CDR3 regions. First-round RT-PCR with HTBI primers amplified the TCR CDR3 region. TCRdb reprocessed the multiplex PCR reads with MiXCR, giving one entry per CDR3 protein. Of a few hundred thousand distinct CDR3 sequences in the sample, about a fifth were seen once. Clinical symptoms, serum thyroxine and TRAb, thyroid ultrasound and orbital computed tomography together formed the diagnostic basis. The data were obtained in a study of T cells in Graves' hyperthyroidism and ophthalmopathy. Whole-study results and caveats: Using 13 V-J features, a model discriminated ophthalmopathy from stable hyperthyroidism. A median approximately 6.5 months before onset, the model predicted ophthalmopathy.

CDR3 length: 15 amino acids. The germline V and J ends were trimmed by 1 base and 5 bases, with 14 bases remaining between them. Germline values: CDR1 KGHSH, CDR2 LQKENI. The clonotype was recovered from a man aged 18 to 29 with Graves' ophthalmopathy. The J gene is TRBJ2-5, the V gene TRBV18, with D perhaps matching TRBD1 (5 bases). Input material: blood. Written as DNA, the CDR3 is TGTGCCAGCTCACCACGGAACCCCCGACAGGAGACCCAGTACTTC. It encodes CASSPRNPRQETQYF.